The rows below give T cell receptor beta chains drawn from one sample of a study of blood T cell repertoires in COVID-19. Assay used: immunoSEQ multiplex PCR; TCRdb lists only in-frame clones, some missing. The table records around 250,000 clones, around 87% of them present only once. The sample consisted of peripheral blood. These TCRs come from a woman aged 65 to 85 with active or convalescent COVID-19. Both conserved end residues are part of each CDR3. D genes are given only for firm matches. The listing skips clone size in some rows; elsewhere it reads once, few, many or a size class.

d_call	clone_size	v_call	j_call	cdr3_aa	cdr3_nt
-	-	TRBV19	TRBJ1-3	CASSRPSTTGISGNTIYF	TGTGCCAGTAGTAGGCCATCCACTACAGGGATATCTGGAAACACCATATATTTT
TRBD1	-	TRBV27	TRBJ1-5	CASSLSGTGSNQPQHF	TGTGCCAGCAGTTTGTCCGGGACAGGTAGCAATCAGCCCCAGCATTTT
-	-	TRBV5-5	TRBJ2-7	CASSPRDIVSYEQYF	TGTGCCAGCAGCCCCCGGGACATAGTTTCCTACGAGCAGTACTTC
-	-	TRBV11-2	TRBJ2-1	CASSPQTASYNEQFF	TGTGCCAGCAGCCCACAGACGGCATCCTACAATGAGCAGTTCTTC
TRBD1	-	TRBV7-9	TRBJ1-5	CASSIQGNNQPQHF	TGTGCCAGCAGCATACAGGGGAACAATCAGCCCCAGCATTTT
TRBD1	-	TRBV5-4	TRBJ1-4	CASSPGTDPEKLFF	TGTGCCAGCAGCCCAGGGACAGATCCTGAAAAACTGTTTTTT
TRBD1	-	TRBV24-1	TRBJ1-5	CATSDPTTGGNQPQHF	TGTGCCACCAGTGACCCAACGACAGGGGGCAATCAGCCCCAGCATTTT
-	-	TRBV4-2	TRBJ1-1	CASSQERNHKNTEAFF	TGTGCCAGCAGCCAGGAGCGCAATCACAAGAACACTGAAGCTTTCTTT
-	-	TRBV2	TRBJ2-3	CASSDENTDTQYF	TGTGCCAGCAGTGACGAGAACACAGATACGCAGTATTTT
-	few	TRBV6-1	TRBJ1-2	CASSEEDSYTF	TGTGCCAGCAGTGAAGAAGATAGTTACACCTTC
TRBD1	-	TRBV5-1	TRBJ2-7	CASGRDRGYEQYF	TGCGCCAGCGGCCGGGACAGGGGTTACGAGCAGTACTTC
-	-	TRBV19	TRBJ2-1	CASTQLGGAQNEQFF	TGTGCCAGTACTCAATTGGGGGGGGCCCAGAATGAGCAGTTCTTC
-	few	TRBV6-5	TRBJ2-5	CASSYGGTVETQYF	TGTGCCAGCAGTTACGGGGGGACGGTAGAGACCCAGTACTTC
TRBD2	-	TRBV6-5	TRBJ2-1	CASSRTSFNEQFF	TGTGCCAGCAGCAGGACTAGCTTCAATGAGCAGTTCTTC
-	-	TRBV7-2	TRBJ1-1	CASSLAGRGTEAFF	TGTGCCAGCAGCTTAGCCGGTAGGGGGACTGAAGCTTTCTTT
TRBD1	-	TRBV19	TRBJ1-5	CASRDRGIQPQHF	TGTGCCAGTAGAGACAGGGGGATTCAGCCCCAGCATTTT
-	-	TRBV5-6	TRBJ2-7	CASSLRPIGRGLGEQYF	TGTGCCAGCAGTTTGAGGCCGATCGGAAGGGGGTTAGGGGAGCAGTACTTC
-	-	TRBV19	TRBJ2-7	CASSIASGSSYEQYF	TGTGCCAGTAGTATAGCGTCAGGGTCCTCCTACGAGCAGTACTTC
TRBD1	-	TRBV6-2/TRBV6-3	TRBJ1-5	CASSPTRDRVGQPQHF	TGTGCCAGCAGCCCAACCCGGGACAGGGTAGGACAGCCCCAGCATTTT
TRBD1	-	TRBV7-2	TRBJ1-1	CASSSEQGGTEAFF	TGTGCCAGCAGCTCCGAACAGGGGGGGACTGAAGCTTTCTTT
-	-	TRBV6-5	TRBJ2-5	CASSAWGEETQYF	TGTGCCAGCAGCGCGTGGGGAGAAGAGACCCAGTACTTC
TRBD1	-	TRBV12-5	TRBJ2-1	CASARQGSDEQFF	TGTGCTAGTGCCCGACAGGGGAGTGATGAGCAGTTCTTC
-	-	TRBV5-4	TRBJ1-1	CASSLGVGLEDTEAFF	TGTGCCAGCAGCTTGGGGGTAGGGTTGGAGGACACTGAAGCTTTCTTT
-	-	TRBV12-3/TRBV12-4	TRBJ1-2	CATSPDRIYGYTF	TGTGCCACTTCTCCTGACAGGATCTATGGCTACACCTTC
-	-	TRBV6-5	TRBJ1-5	CASSSLNRVGNQPQHF	TGTGCCAGCAGTTCCCTCAACAGGGTTGGAAATCAGCCCCAGCATTTT
TRBD2	once	TRBV10-3	TRBJ2-1	CAISEKISGGAANEQFF	TGTGCCATCAGTGAGAAGATTAGCGGGGGGGCCGCGAATGAGCAGTTCTTC
TRBD1	-	TRBV6-6	TRBJ1-5	CASSPPTGVGGHQPQHF	TGTGCCAGCAGTCCTCCGACAGGGGTTGGAGGGCATCAGCCCCAGCATTTT
TRBD1	-	TRBV16	TRBJ2-2	CASSLGQGTGELFF	TGTGCCAGCAGCCTGGGACAGGGAACCGGGGAGCTGTTTTTT
-	-	TRBV3-1/TRBV3-2	TRBJ1-1	CATQSDTEAFF	TGTGCCACGCAAAGCGACACTGAAGCTTTCTTT
-	-	TRBV25-1	TRBJ1-2	CASSRPLKGGYTF	TGTGCCAGCAGTCGACCCCTAAAGGGGGGCTACACCTTC
-	-	TRBV5-1	TRBJ1-1	CASSLWGEDTEAFF	TGCGCCAGCAGCTTGTGGGGGGAAGACACTGAAGCTTTCTTT
TRBD1	-	TRBV6-4	TRBJ1-2	CASSDIGTGGPYGYTF	TGTGCCAGCAGTGACATCGGGACAGGGGGCCCCTATGGCTACACCTTC
-	-	TRBV5-4	TRBJ1-2	CASSPIEGYGYTF	TGTGCCAGCAGCCCGATCGAGGGCTATGGCTACACCTTC
-	-	TRBV11-3	TRBJ1-1	CASSFGRNTEAFF	TGTGCCAGCAGCTTCGGGAGGAACACTGAAGCTTTCTTT
-	-	TRBV18	TRBJ2-7	CASSPGAGSSYEQYF	TGTGCCAGCTCACCAGGGGCAGGGTCCTCTTACGAGCAGTACTTC
-	-	TRBV7-2	TRBJ1-6	CASSLEASPLHF	TGTGCCAGCAGCTTAGAAGCCTCACCCCTCCACTTT
-	-	TRBV25-1	TRBJ1-4	CASSEYRFATNEKLFF	TGTGCCAGCAGTGAATACAGGTTTGCAACTAATGAAAAACTGTTTTTT
TRBD2	-	TRBV29-1	TRBJ2-7	CSVEEAGGPNEQYF	TGCAGCGTTGAAGAAGCGGGGGGACCCAACGAGCAGTACTTC
-	-	TRBV29-1	TRBJ2-7	CSVEEAGSVYEQYF	TGCAGCGTTGAAGAGGCAGGGTCGGTCTACGAGCAGTACTTC
-	-	TRBV5-5	TRBJ1-2	CASSSTLRQGYTF	TGTGCCAGCAGCTCGACGCTGCGGCAGGGCTACACCTTC
TRBD1	-	TRBV5-1	TRBJ1-2	CASSSQTSGTGEGDGYTF	TGCGCCAGCAGCTCCCAAACCTCCGGGACAGGGGAGGGAGACGGCTACACCTTC
TRBD1	-	TRBV27	TRBJ1-6	CASSSDRGNSPLHF	TGTGCCAGCAGTTCGGACAGGGGAAATTCACCCCTCCACTTT
-	-	TRBV18	TRBJ1-1	CASSPLQGTEAFF	TGTGCCAGCTCACCACTACAGGGAACTGAAGCTTTCTTT
-	few	TRBV12-5	TRBJ1-5	CASGLPGPSGQPQHF	TGTGCTAGTGGTTTGCCAGGACCGAGCGGTCAGCCCCAGCATTTT
-	-	TRBV5-8	TRBJ1-4	CASSWSGEDPKLFF	TGTGCCAGCAGCTGGTCCGGGGAGGACCCAAAACTGTTTTTT